Following are 20 T cell receptor beta chains from one sample sequenced in a study of cytomegalovirus exposure and HLA in healthy donors. Primers included in the PCR were 60 Vbeta and 13 Jbeta primers. The data were produced by immunoSEQ multiplex PCR, yet TCRdb's version contains in-frame clones alone and is incomplete. The sample lists approximately 100,000 clones, 74% occurring once. Input material: PBMCs. The receptor source for this set is a human donor in good health.

The CDR3 reads CSVEGQGPYEQYF. CDR3 in DNA: TGCAGCGTTGAAGGACAGGGCCCCTACGAGCAGTACTTC. The chain joins TRBV29-1 to TRBJ2-7; 7 positions match TRBD1. The CDR3 has 13 amino acids. J lost 2 bases, V lost 1 base, and 2 bases had no gene match. Germline-derived CDR1 and CDR2 are SQVTM and ANQGSEA.

The V and J genes are TRBV9 and TRBJ2-7, with 9 bases fitting TRBD1. Trimming took 0 bases from V and 6 from J; bases not matched to a gene: 1. The CDR3 has 13 residues. CDR1 and CDR2 from the germline V gene are SGDLS and YYNGEE. CDR3 nucleotides: TGTGCCAGCAGCGTAGGACAGGGGGGCGAGCAGTACTTC. This translates into CASSVGQGGEQYF.

With regard to this clone: Mismatch with germline at one junction end may stem from a read error. The same CDR3 also results from other DNA sequences found in this sample. The chain recombines TRBV5-1 with TRBJ2-7; TRBD2 matches 8 bases. Germline-derived CDR1 and CDR2 are SGHRS and YFSETQ. The CDR3 consists of 18 residues. In DNA form, the CDR3 reads TGCGCCAGCAGCTTGGCCCCCGTGTCAGTGTCGGGAGGGGACGAACAGTACTTC. It encodes CASSLAPVSVSGGDEQYF. Combining the CDR3 with reference TRBV5-1 and TRBJ2-7 gives the whole variable domain KAGVTQTPRYLIKTRGQQVTLSCSPISGHRSVSWYQQTPGQGLQFLFEYFSETQRNKGNFPGRFSGRQFSNSRSEMNVSTLELGDSALYLCASSLAPVSVSGGDEQYFGPGTRLTVT.

V is TRBV15 and J is TRBJ2-1; D is uncertain. This CDR3 spans 12 amino acids. The V and J ends lost 0 bases and 8 bases respectively, with 5 bases between them. Germline CDR1 LNHNV, CDR2 YYDKDF (reference sequence). CDR3 DNA sequence: TGTGCCACCAGCAGAGATCGGTATGAGCAGTTCTTC. It specifies CATSRDRYEQFF.

The V and J genes are TRBV5-1 and TRBJ2-1, with 9 bases matching TRBD2. The CDR3 has 15 residues. Trimming at V came to 2 bases and at J to 7 bases, leaving 7 bases not matched to a gene. Germline V gene lookup returns CDR1 SGHRS and CDR2 YFSETQ. CDR3 nucleotides: TGCGCCAGCAGCTTTAGCGGGAGTCAGCGGAATGAGCAGTTCTTC. This encodes CASSFSGSQRNEQFF.

This clone was seen just once. The J gene is TRBJ1-1, the V gene TRBV11-1; 8 nucleotides align to TRBD1. CDR3 size: 17 residues. Germline CDR1 SGHAT, CDR2 FQDESV (reference sequence). The junction had 12 bases not matched to a gene; V was cut back by 1 base and J by 5 bases. The CDR3: CASSLVPRGRLGTEAFF. Written as DNA, the CDR3 is TGTGCCAGCAGCTTAGTTCCCAGGGGGCGTTTAGGGACTGAAGCTTTCTTT. Filled out from reference TRBV11-1 and TRBJ1-1, the complete variable domain reads EAEVAQSPRYKITEKSQAVAFWCDPISGHATLYWYRQILGQGPELLVQFQDESVVDDSQLPKDRFSAERLKGVDSTLKIQPAELGDSAMYLCASSLVPRGRLGTEAFFGQGTRLTVV.

This clone occurred a few times. The chain is built from TRBV4-3 and TRBJ2-3; 9 bases fit TRBD2. The CDR3 extends over 16 amino acids. Germline V gene data show CDR1 as LGHNA and CDR2 as YSLEER. V lost 0 bases and J lost 2; bases outside the gene matches: 3. The chain's CDR3 is CASSQDPSGITDTQYF. In nucleotides, the CDR3 is TGCGCCAGCAGCCAAGATCCTAGCGGGATCACAGATACGCAGTATTTT.

The genes are TRBV15 and TRBJ2-3; 7 nucleotides line up with TRBD2. J was trimmed by 6 bases and V by 8 bases; bases with no gene match: 8. The CDR3 sequence is 13 residues long. Germline loops: CDR1 LNHNV, CDR2 YYDKDF (reference sequence). The DNA for the CDR3 is TGTGCCACCGCAGCGGGACCACGGGATACGCAGTATTTT. Protein product: CATAAGPRDTQYF.

This chain uses TRBV5-1 with TRBJ1-2, with TRBD1 matching over 12 bases. The CDR3 covers 17 residues. The junction had 14 bases not matched to a gene; V was cut back by 7 bases and J by 4 bases. The V gene's germline CDR1 is SGHRS and CDR2 YFSETQ. The CDR3 sequence: CASEPSGGTGGVYGYTF. In DNA, the CDR3 is TGCGCCAGCGAACCGTCGGGGGGGACAGGGGGCGTCTATGGCTACACCTTC. Variable domain in full (rest from reference TRBV5-1 and TRBJ1-2): KAGVTQTPRYLIKTRGQQVTLSCSPISGHRSVSWYQQTPGQGLQFLFEYFSETQRNKGNFPGRFSGRQFSNSRSEMNVSTLELGDSALYLCASEPSGGTGGVYGYTFGSGTRLTVV.

The chain links TRBV6-5 to TRBJ2-4, with D possibly being TRBD1 (6 bases). The CDR3 has 11 amino acids. V lost 5 bases and J lost 11, with 10 bases in between. The germline CDR1 and CDR2 sequences are MNHEY and SVGAGI. The CDR3 nucleotides are TGTGCCAGCAGTCTCAACAGGGTTCAGTACTTC. It specifies CASSLNRVQYF.

The chain uses TRBV9 and TRBJ2-1; D may be TRBD1 (6 bases). CDR1 is SGDLS, CDR2 YYNGEE, per germline. V lost 0 bases to trimming and J lost 7 bases, with 14 bases between them. The length of the CDR3 is 15 residues. Written as DNA, the CDR3 is TGTGCCAGCAGCGTAGGCGACAGGTCTTCTAATGAGCAGTTCTTC. This encodes CASSVGDRSSNEQFF.

V usage is TRBV29-1 and J usage is TRBJ2-1, with D possibly being TRBD2 (6 bases). V was cut by 7 bases and J by 0 bases, with 13 bases left in between. The CDR3 loop spans 14 amino acids. The germline gives CDR1 SQVTM, CDR2 ANQGSEA. The DNA of the CDR3 is TGCAGCGCCCGGGACTTAAGCTCCTACAATGAGCAGTTCTTC. Residues: CSARDLSSYNEQFF.

This chain joins TRBV6-5 and TRBJ1-2, with D maybe TRBD1 (5 bases). V dropped 8 bases and J dropped 2 bases, with 18 bases sitting between them. The CDR3 spans 15 residues. Germline V lookup: CDR1 MNHEY, CDR2 SVGAGI. CDR3 amino acids: CASDSVGGGNYGYTF. CDR3 in DNA: TGTGCCAGCGACTCAGTTGGCGGGGGAAACTATGGCTACACCTTC.

The gene calls are TRBV10-1 and TRBJ2-1; no firm D call. Looked up from germline, CDR1 is WNHNN and CDR2 is SYGVQD (reference sequence). Trimming left V 10 bases short and J 4 bases short, with 17 bases between. This CDR3 has 14 amino acids. CDR3 residues: CATQRSLEYNEQFF. CDR3 sequence (DNA): TGCGCCACCCAACGCTCCCTCGAGTACAATGAGCAGTTCTTC.

This sequence joins TRBV19 and TRBJ2-5, with 9 positions matching TRBD2. Per germline, CDR1 LNHDA and CDR2 SQIVND (reference sequence). V gave up 3 bases and J gave up 4 bases; unmatched junction bases: 12. The CDR3 loop spans 17 amino acids. The CDR3 sequence: CASSILGAGGRGETQYF. CDR3 nucleotide sequence: TGTGCCAGTAGTATTCTAGGAGCGGGAGGCCGCGGAGAGACCCAGTACTTC.

This clone occurred a few times. This chain connects TRBV4-3 to TRBJ2-7; 9 bases align to TRBD1. After removal of 0 bases from V and 2 bases from J, the junction contained 14 bases not matched to a gene. The germline CDR1 and CDR2 sequences are LGHNA and YSLEER. This CDR3 region has 19 residues. The CDR3 region is CASSQDGGVGQGKTYEQYF. As DNA, the CDR3 is TGCGCCAGCAGCCAAGATGGTGGGGTGGGACAGGGTAAGACCTACGAGCAGTACTTC.

The gene calls are TRBV7-9 and TRBJ2-7, with TRBD2 matching over 11 bases. The CDR3 length is 14 residues. The ends lost 10 bases at V and 4 bases at J; junction bases unmatched: 9. Germline V CDR1 and CDR2: SEHNR, FQNEAQ (reference sequence). CDR3 in DNA: TGTGCCACCGAACTAGCGGGAGTAGGGTACGAGCAGTACTTC. Translating gives CATELAGVGYEQYF.

V is TRBV9 and J is TRBJ2-1, with D possibly TRBD2 on 6 matching bases. Germline V gives CDR1 SGDLS, CDR2 YYNGEE. The CDR3 length is 17 residues. Trimming left V 2 bases short and J 4 bases short, with 19 bases between. The CDR3 coding sequence is TGTGCCAGCAGCGTGGGAGCGGGCACTAGCCTTTACAATGAGCAGTTCTTC. Its translation is CASSVGAGTSLYNEQFF.

The V and J genes are TRBV27 and TRBJ2-5, with a weak D call TRBD2 (6 bases). Trimming removed 0 bases from V and 7 bases from J, with 9 bases in between. The CDR3 is 13 residues long. The germline V gene encodes CDR1 MNHEY and CDR2 SMNVEV (reference sequence). CDR3 in DNA: TGTGCCAGCAGTTTATCGCGACTAGGGACCCAGTACTTC. Amino acids: CASSLSRLGTQYF.

The genes are TRBV5-1 and TRBJ2-7, with no clear D. Germline V lookup: CDR1 SGHRS, CDR2 YFSETQ. The CDR3 extends over 14 amino acids. Trimming stripped 0 bases from V and 5 bases from J, with 12 bases between. CDR3 in DNA: TGCGCCAGCAGCTTGGGCAGGCCCACGGACGAGCAGTACTTC. Protein sequence: CASSLGRPTDEQYF.